One and the same sample provided the 10 T cell receptor beta chains below, sequenced in a study of blood T cell repertoires in COVID-19. Generated by immunoSEQ multiplex PCR, the TCRdb table keeps only in-frame clones and is missing some. The repertoire holds 400,000 to 450,000 clones, with 80% to 90% as singletons. The sample was PBMCs or T cells enriched from blood (not recorded which). Receptors originate from a young man who had recovered from COVID-19.

This chain joins TRBV12-3 or TRBV12-4 and TRBJ1-2; D call uncertain. Trimming shortened V by 2 bases and J by 5 bases, and 6 bases separated the two germline ends. This CDR3 has 12 residues. CDR3 DNA: TGTGCCAGCAGTTTATCTCAGTATGGCTACACCTTC. Translation: CASSLSQYGYTF.

The chain combines TRBV10-3 with TRBJ2-7; TRBD2 aligns across 9 bases. This CDR3 contains 12 residues. From germline, CDR1 is ENHRY and CDR2 SYGVKD. Trimming took 7 bases from V and 6 from J; bases not matched to a gene: 4. The CDR3 sequence is CAITGAGGEQYF. The CDR3 DNA is TGTGCCATCACGGGAGCGGGAGGCGAGCAGTACTTC.

This clone came up once. The chain combines TRBV28 with TRBJ1-6; 7 bases fit TRBD1. The germline V gene has CDR1 MDHEN and CDR2 SYDVKM. The CDR3 loop spans 15 amino acids. V trimming: 7 bases; J trimming: 8 bases; junction bases outside the gene matches: 11. CDR3 nucleotide sequence: TGTGCCAGCACCCTAGCGGGACAGCAGTATTCACCCCTCCACTTT. This encodes CASTLAGQQYSPLHF.

The table lists this clone with a count of one. Its ends do not fully match the called genes, so a read error is possible. This chain links TRBV3-1 (or the pseudogene TRBV3-2) with TRBJ1-1, with 7 bases that match TRBD1. Germline V gene data show CDR1 as LGHDT and CDR2 as YNNKEL (reference sequence). The CDR3 loop spans 16 amino acids. CDR3 sequence: CASSQEGQLLNTEAFF. The DNA for the CDR3 is TGTGCCAGCAGCCAAGAGGGACAGCTATTGAATACTGAAGCTTTCTTT.

The V gene is TRBV6-8, the J gene TRBJ1-2; 7 positions agree with TRBD1. Germline V CDR1 and CDR2: MNHGY, SAAAGT. V trimming: 2 bases; J trimming: 5 bases; junction bases outside the gene matches: 8. The CDR3 extends over 15 amino acids. CDR3 sequence (DNA): TGTGCCAGCAGTTACAGCCTGGGCAGGGGGTATGGCTACACCTTC. Amino acid sequence: CASSYSLGRGYGYTF.

The J gene is TRBJ2-7, the V gene TRBV25-1, with D perhaps TRBD2 (6 bases). Trimming shortened V by 4 bases and J by 1 base, and 11 bases separated the two germline ends. Germline CDR1 reads MGHDK; CDR2 reads SYGVNS. The CDR3 spans 14 residues. The CDR3 sequence: CASSAGDRSYEQYF. In DNA form, the CDR3 reads TGTGCCAGCAGTGCGGGGGACCGTTCCTACGAGCAGTACTTC.

This chain uses TRBV28 with TRBJ2-7; a possible D gene is TRBD2 (5 bases). The germline V and J ends were trimmed by 7 bases and 3 bases, with 7 bases remaining between them. This CDR3 is built from 11 residues. Germline V CDR1 and CDR2: MDHEN, SYDVKM. This CDR3 reads CASTGNYEQYF. In DNA form, the CDR3 reads TGTGCCAGCACGGGAAACTACGAGCAGTACTTC.

The chain is built from TRBV2 and TRBJ1-4, with D perhaps TRBD1 (5 bases). The V and J ends lost 6 bases and 7 bases respectively, with 12 bases between them. The CDR3 is made up of 13 amino acids. Germline V CDR1 and CDR2: SNHLY, FYNNEI. DNA of the CDR3: TGTGCCAGCAGGCGGGAGACAGCTGAAAAACTGTTTTTT. As protein: CASRRETAEKLFF.

The J gene is TRBJ1-6, the V gene TRBV5-6; D is perhaps TRBD1 (5 bases). Per germline, CDR1 SGHDT and CDR2 YYEEEE. CDR3 length equals 16 residues. Trimming removed 2 bases at V and 8 bases at J, with 17 bases between. Written as DNA, the CDR3 is TGTGCCAGCAGCTTTTATAGGGGCCTAGACTATTCACCCCTCCACTTT. This gives the protein CASSFYRGLDYSPLHF.

The chain has TRBV12-5 and TRBJ1-4; D possibly corresponds to TRBD1 (6 bases). Germline CDR1 is LGHNT and CDR2 is FRNRAP. This CDR3 comprises 15 residues. The V and J ends lost 3 bases and 7 bases respectively, with 15 bases between them. The CDR3 DNA reads as TGTGCTAGTGGTTTTTTTGGGGGCGGGCCTGAAAAACTGTTTTTT. Its protein is CASGFFGGGPEKLFF.